This TCR beta chain was retrieved from a study of molecular identifiers for immune sequencing clone quantification (dated by TCRdb to 2017 to 2018). Concerning the study at large: For a replicate experiment, RNA from around 20,000 or 100,000 naive CD8 T cells was divided into five aliquots, of which four were sequenced. This methods study used CD8 T cells to benchmark TCR RNA copy counting and molecular-identifier clustering-based TCR repertoire sequencing (MIDCIRS). Study-level results and caveats: Even against a background of 850,000 to 1,000,000 naive CD8 T cells, spiked-in Jurkat TCR RNA amounting to a single cell's worth was reported to be detectable. When barcode sub-clustering was not used, chimeric consensus sequences inflated TCR diversity, with chimeras reaching as high as 47%. The sizes of highly expanded clones could end up underestimated when identical TCR molecules share a barcode. In CMV-specific effector cells, over 99% of molecules were held by clones above 20 RNA copies, whereas under 1% of molecules were held by such clones in naive cells. About 3 recovered TCR RNA copies per cell were obtained by modeling, versus about 10 by digital PCR, implying a capture efficiency of 30% to 35%. The naive libraries included spiked-in Jurkat TCR RNA (around 9 copies' worth), and this Jurkat TCR RNA is not part of the donor repertoire.

Libraries of naive CD8 T cells were built from approximately 20,000 to 1,000,000 sorted cells, with 10%, 30% or 50% of the purified RNA used. Naive CD8 T cells, defined as CD8+CD4-CCR7+CD45RA+, were FACS-sorted into RLT Plus buffer on a BD FACSAria II. Detection sensitivity was tested by spiking Jurkat RNA equal to ten TCR copies' worth into samples containing roughly 19,000-1,100,000 naive CD8 T cells. Enrichment of CD8 T cells was performed with RosetteSep CD8+ T Cell Enrichment Cocktail and Ficoll-Paque, after which ACK red cell lysis was carried out. This clonotype came up many times. Its antigen remains unidentified. The input lacks base qualities; no much larger clone sits a single base away. Library method: PCR. The sequencing machine was an Illumina HiSeq 4000. Bulk TCR libraries were prepared as previously described, using TCR primers listed in Table S5. Total RNA was purified with the Qiagen AllPrep DNA/RNA kit. Before analysis, reads from multiple sequencing runs of the same library were pooled. In the source study's methods: Reads were retained only if their TCR constant sequence matched exactly, and those retained reads were trimmed to 150 nt and grouped according to their 12-nt molecular barcodes. Reads inside each barcode group were sub-clustered using a 15% Levenshtein threshold, and a quality-weighted consensus sequence was constructed for each RNA molecule. Non-functional sequences were removed, as were lower-count sequences one edit away from another. Based on a fit of two negative binomial distributions, barcode sub-clusters having less than 20% of the maximum read count were discarded. TCRdb reanalyzed the raw reads on its own, using fastp at Q25 for trimming and MiXCR for clone calling, and kept in-frame beta chains. One record per CDR3 amino acid sequence lists the most common genes and DNA. The V and J calls reflect TCRdb's pipeline rather than the authors' work. The sample table lists 50,000 to 65,000 distinct CDR3 sequences, roughly 24% of them with a count of one. The ten most abundant clones make up 1.9% of the sample.

Including the terminal cysteine and phenylalanine, the CDR3 comprises 15 residues. The CDR3 DNA has 45 bases and is translated from base 1. V is cut by 4 bases and J by 1 base, and the space between the germline ends is 12 bases. Via the germline V gene, CDR1 is SGDLS and CDR2 YYNGEE. The TCR originated in a human donor in good health. Some libraries in this study had Jurkat cell RNA spiked in. The receptor chain draws on TRBV9 and TRBJ1-5, and possibly TRBD1, on 5 matching bases. Sequencing was done on a sample of naive CD8+ T cells from blood, with Jurkat cell RNA spiked in. Per the publication, the cell subset or site label means: FACS-sorted CD8+CD4-CCR7+CD45RA+ naive T cells. The DNA reads as follows: TGTGCCAGCAGCAACGACAGTTACAGCAATCAGCCCCAGCATTTT. Translated, it reads CASSNDSYSNQPQHF.